The clone carrying this T cell receptor (beta chain) came up many times. What it binds is unknown. Time point: newly diagnosed GD, antithyroid drugs for less than 3 months. PBMC-derived RNA was used for the TCR library. The data are from a study of regulatory T cells in long-lasting Graves disease. Study-wide results and limits: Gene preferences differed: TRBV28, TRBJ1-2, TRBJ2-5 in persistent cases. Persistent Graves' patients possessed reduced TCR diversity relative to recently diagnosed ones.

Investigators prepared the TCR beta libraries by applying iRepertoire HTBI primers and Arm-PCR of CDR3 regions. TCRdb used MiXCR to reprocess the multiplex PCR reads, holding one entry per CDR3 protein. The sample carries over 350,000 distinct CDR3 sequences, approximately 15% recorded once. The V and J ends lost 2 bases and 0 bases respectively, with 10 bases between them. This CDR3 has 15 amino acids. Germline loops: CDR1 LGHDT, CDR2 YNNKEL (reference sequence). The same data also contributed to another study, on T cells in Graves' hyperthyroidism and ophthalmopathy. This second report adds: Uncontrolled infection, other autoimmune disease, pregnancy or lactation disqualified patients from enrolment. First-round RT-PCR targeting the TCR CDR3 was performed with the HTBI primer set.

The clonotype was recovered from a woman aged 45 to 65 with Graves disease. The rearrangement uses TRBV3-1 and TRBJ1-1; D not certain. The material was peripheral blood mononuclear cells (PBMCs), obtained at new diagnosis, from a patient treated with antithyroid drugs. The CDR3 sequence: CASSQRGDMNTEAFF. For the CDR3, the DNA is TGTGCCAGCAGCCAACGGGGAGACATGAACACTGAAGCTTTCTTT.